This T cell receptor beta chain was identified during a study of T cells expressing NK-cell markers. From the 5' RACE reads, TCRdb lists one entry per CDR3 protein and no DNA. The sample table includes almost 450,000 distinct CDR3 sequences. Germline V CDR1 and CDR2: MNHNS, SASEGT. The CDR3 is 13 residues long. The sequenced material came from blood T cells: a sorted CD56 or NKG2C T cell subset, CD4+ or CD8+ T cells, or bulk PBMC T cells (not recorded which). The sequence came from a woman aged 18-70 years in good health. The rearrangement uses TRBV6-1 and TRBJ2-7; TCRdb calls TRBD1, which cannot be checked without DNA. The CDR3 sequence is CASTRGDRYEQYF.